Shown below are 18 T cell receptor beta chains from a single sample sequenced in a study of OX40 agonist ivuxolimab in advanced cancers. Method: immunoSEQ multiplex PCR; TCRdb's copy keeps in-frame clones and lacks some. The sample holds 70,000 to 90,000 clones; about 88% are singletons and the top ten take roughly 8%. Sequencing was performed on CD4+ or CD8+ T cells sorted from blood, taken in a trial of the OX40 agonist ivuxolimab. The receptors come from an adult with an advanced solid tumor such as melanoma, head and neck, liver or kidney cancer.

The V and J genes are TRBV5-1 and TRBJ2-5; no firm D call. Germline CDR1 is SGHRS and CDR2 is YFSETQ. The V and J ends lost 7 bases and 3 bases respectively, with 10 bases between them. The CDR3 has 12 amino acids. The CDR3 protein is CASGWTKETQYF. In DNA, the CDR3 is TGCGCCAGCGGCTGGACGAAAGAGACCCAGTACTTC.

This chain links TRBV5-6 with TRBJ2-6; no reliable D call. The ends were cut back, 5 bases at V and 1 base at J, with 7 bases in the middle. The CDR3 totals 14 residues. Germline V gene data show CDR1 as SGHDT and CDR2 as YYEEEE. CDR3 residues: CASSSVSGANVLTF. CDR3 coding DNA: TGTGCCAGCAGTTCGGTTTCTGGGGCCAACGTCCTGACTTTC.

This chain joins TRBV28 and TRBJ1-5; no definite D call. Trimming took off 3 bases at V and 2 bases at J, with 14 bases between the two ends. Germline V CDR1 and CDR2: MDHEN, SYDVKM. The CDR3 is 16 amino acids. For the CDR3, the DNA is TGTGCCAGCAGTTTCTACATAGGGAGCGGCAATCAGCCCCAGCATTTT. Residues: CASSFYIGSGNQPQHF.

The V call is TRBV7-3, the J call TRBJ2-4; TRBD1 aligns across 7 bases. The CDR3 sequence is 14 residues long. CDR1 and CDR2 from the germline V gene are SGHTA and FQGTGA. J was trimmed by 6 bases and V by 7 bases; bases with no gene match: 9. CDR3 region: CASNSGQAPNIQYF. The CDR3 DNA sequence: TGTGCCAGCAACTCAGGACAGGCCCCAAACATTCAGTACTTC.

The rearrangement uses TRBV5-5 and TRBJ2-2; D might be TRBD2 (5 bases). V dropped 0 bases and J dropped 1 base, with 10 bases sitting between them. The CDR3 extends over 16 amino acids. CDR1 is SGHKS and CDR2 is YYEKEE in the germline V gene (reference sequence). CDR3 sequence reads: CASSLEGGLNTGELFF. The CDR3 region has the DNA TGTGCCAGCAGCTTGGAGGGCGGGCTGAACACCGGGGAGCTGTTTTTT. The full variable domain, its missing parts supplied by reference TRBV5-5 and TRBJ2-2, is DAGVTQSPTHLIKTRGQQVTLRCSPISGHKSVSWYQQVLGQGPQFIFQYYEKEERGRGNFPDRFSARQFPNYSSELNVNALLLGDSALYLCASSLEGGLNTGELFFGEGSRLTVL.

The chain carries TRBV6-5 and TRBJ1-2, with D perhaps matching TRBD1 (6 bases). The CDR3 is made up of 12 amino acids. Germline V lookup: CDR1 MNHEY, CDR2 SVGAGI. Trimming left V 6 bases short and J 8 bases short, with 13 bases between. CDR3: CASSPGEWGYTF. CDR3 DNA: TGTGCCAGCAGCCCAGGGGAGTGGGGCTACACCTTC.

The CDR3 sequence: CASGPTYEQYF. The CDR3 nucleotides are TGTGCCAGCGGGCCCACCTACGAGCAGTACTTC. The V call is TRBV28, the J call TRBJ2-7; D not resolved. V lost 8 bases and J lost 2, with 7 bases in between. The CDR3 is 11 residues long. CDR1 is MDHEN and CDR2 is SYDVKM in the germline V gene.

The chain uses TRBV30 and TRBJ2-7; 7 bases line up with TRBD2. Germline CDR1 and CDR2: GTSNPN and SVGIG (reference sequence). The CDR3 totals 14 residues. Trimming removed 6 bases from V and 4 bases from J; junction bases left unmatched: 12. The CDR3 DNA reads as TGTGCCTGCCATAGGGCTAGCGGAACATACGAGCAGTACTTC. Residues: CACHRASGTYEQYF.

The chain combines TRBV27 with TRBJ2-7; TRBD2 is a possible D gene (5 bases). This CDR3 contains 15 residues. Germline CDR1 reads MNHEY; CDR2 reads SMNVEV (reference sequence). With 10 bases removed from V and 2 bases from J, the gap between germline ends came to 21 bases. CDR3 in amino acids: CATRSDGMAPYEQYF. CDR3 in DNA: TGTGCCACCAGGTCGGACGGGATGGCACCCTACGAGCAGTACTTC.

The chain has TRBV5-8 and TRBJ2-2, with a possible D match to TRBD2 (6 bases). Trimming took off 4 bases at V and 0 bases at J, with 10 bases between the two ends. The CDR3 has 15 amino acids. Germline V gives CDR1 SGHTS, CDR2 YDEGEE. CDR3 DNA sequence: TGTGCCAGCAGCACCGGGACTCCGAACACCGGGGAGCTGTTTTTT. Translating gives CASSTGTPNTGELFF. The full variable domain, rest sourced from reference TRBV5-8 and TRBJ2-2, is EAGVTQSPTHLIKTRGQQATLRCSPISGHTSVYWYQQALGLGLQFLLWYDEGEERNRGNFPPRFSGRQFPNYSSELNVNALELEDSALYLCASSTGTPNTGELFFGEGSRLTVL.

The genes are TRBV11-1 and TRBJ2-3; TRBD2 might be the D (6 bases). The CDR3 loop spans 15 amino acids. Germline V gives CDR1 SGHAT, CDR2 FQDESV (reference sequence). V lost 4 bases to trimming and J lost 4 bases, with 15 bases between them. The CDR3 is CASSSWRGNADTQYF. In DNA form, the CDR3 reads TGTGCCAGCAGCTCGTGGAGGGGTAATGCAGATACGCAGTATTTT.

This rearrangement joins TRBV6-4 to TRBJ1-4; D unclear. CDR1 is MRHNA, CDR2 SNTAGT, per germline. V was clipped by 6 bases and J by 5 bases, with 10 bases between them. This CDR3 spans 13 amino acids. Here the CDR3 DNA reads TGTGCCAGCAGGGCCCAGAAAAATGAAAAACTGTTTTTT. This gives the protein CASRAQKNEKLFF.

The chain combines TRBV9 with TRBJ1-2; TRBD1 is a possible D gene (5 bases). The CDR3 length is 14 residues. V lost 4 bases and J 3 bases, leaving 13 bases between the germline ends. Germline assignment: CDR1 SGDLS and CDR2 YYNGEE. The CDR3, as DNA: TGTGCCAGCAGCCCCGGCTGGGGCGACTATGGCTACACCTTC. Translation gives CASSPGWGDYGYTF.

This chain joins TRBV6-5 and TRBJ1-2; the D is unclear. Trimming cost V 0 bases and J 8 bases, with 10 bases left between them. This CDR3 has 13 residues. Germline loops: CDR1 MNHEY, CDR2 SVGAGI. This CDR3 is CASSYSKGEGYTF. The CDR3 bases are TGTGCCAGCAGTTACTCGAAAGGCGAGGGCTACACCTTC.

The chain links TRBV25-1 to TRBJ1-4, with 11 bases that match TRBD1. Germline lookup yields CDR1 MGHDK and CDR2 SYGVNS. Unmatched junction bases numbered 5, after V lost 7 bases and J lost 7 bases. CDR3 size: 14 residues. The CDR3 is CASTRTGGSEKLFF. The DNA of the CDR3 is TGTGCCAGCACAAGGACAGGGGGCAGTGAAAAACTGTTTTTT.

The CDR3 nucleotides are TGTGCCAGCAGCCTTCGGGGGGCTAAGGGTTACGAGCAGTACTTC. It is translated as CASSLRGAKGYEQYF. V is TRBV28 and J is TRBJ2-7, with D tentatively TRBD2 (7 bases). Germline CDR1 is MDHEN and CDR2 is SYDVKM. The CDR3 totals 15 residues. V was trimmed by 6 bases and J by 4 bases, leaving 19 bases between them.

The table lists this clone with a few counts. The chain couples TRBV10-3 to TRBJ2-5; tentatively, D is TRBD1 (7 bases). This CDR3 region has 15 residues. V was trimmed by 3 bases and J by 3 bases, leaving 14 bases between them. CDR1 is ENHRY, CDR2 SYGVKD, per germline. The CDR3 sequence: CAISEGQGGKETQYF. The CDR3 nucleotides are TGTGCCATCAGTGAAGGGCAGGGGGGAAAAGAGACCCAGTACTTC.

This clone was seen a single time. The chain has TRBV9 and TRBJ2-3, with D perhaps TRBD1 or TRBD2 (5 bases each). The CDR3 runs 15 residues. Germline V gives CDR1 SGDLS, CDR2 YYNGEE. Trimming stripped 0 bases from V and 3 bases from J, with 11 bases between. Written as DNA, the CDR3 is TGTGCCAGCAGCGTAGGAGGGGTCTATACAGATACGCAGTATTTT. It encodes CASSVGGVYTDTQYF.